Below, 25 T cell receptor beta chains from the same sample are listed, as sequenced in a study of T-cell memory formation after mild COVID-19. TCRdb independently ran MiXCR on the 5' RACE reads; one entry per CDR3 protein. The table includes roughly 610,000 distinct CDR3 sequences, roughly 17% detected once. Sequenced: PBMCs or a T cell subset sorted from them (not recorded which). These receptors were taken from an adult woman who had mild COVID-19 (a few samples of this study predate the infection). Cell type and time point are not known.

The rearrangement joins TRBV7-6 to TRBJ2-3, with 7 bases identical to TRBD2. With V trimmed by 2 bases and J by 3 bases, 8 bases remained unmatched. The CDR3 runs to 16 residues. Germline V gives CDR1 SGHVS, CDR2 FNYEAQ. As DNA, the CDR3 is TGTGCCAGCAGCTTAATGTTGTCTAGCGGAACAGATACGCAGTATTTT. Amino acids: CASSLMLSSGTDTQYF.

This clonotype was seen a few times. The chain is built from TRBV7-2 and TRBJ1-1; the D gene is possibly TRBD1 (5 bases). V shed 4 bases and J shed 13 bases, with 22 bases lying between them. The CDR3 spans 14 residues. Germline assignment: CDR1 SGHTA and CDR2 FQGNSA. Written as DNA, the CDR3 is TGTGCCAGCAGCTACTCGTCAGGGACCTCGGCGGATTTCTTT. Its translation is CASSYSSGTSADFF.

This clonotype has more than one count but fewer than ten. The chain carries TRBV5-6 and TRBJ2-7; D gene ambiguous. The germline V gene encodes CDR1 SGHDT and CDR2 YYEEEE. V lost 2 bases and J lost 0, with 9 bases in between. This CDR3 has 14 amino acids. The CDR3 nucleotides read TGTGCCAGCAGCTTTCCGAGGAGCTCCTACGAGCAGTACTTC. Translation: CASSFPRSSYEQYF.

In this sample, this clonotype turned up a few times. The chain has TRBV5-1 and TRBJ2-7; the match to TRBD2 covers 10 bases. The CDR3 spans 15 residues. Germline V CDR1 and CDR2: SGHRS, YFSETQ. V shed 1 base, J shed 0 bases, and the junction held 1 base outside the gene matches. The CDR3, as DNA: TGCGCCAGCAGCTTGACTAGCGGGGCCTCCTACGAGCAGTACTTC. Its translation is CASSLTSGASYEQYF.

This clonotype was seen a few times. The CDR3 here is CAWSVTSVDQPQHF. The CDR3 DNA reads TGTGCCTGGAGTGTCACCTCCGTCGATCAGCCCCAGCATTTT. This sequence joins TRBV30 and TRBJ1-5; no reliable D call. This CDR3 is 14 amino acids long. The germline V gene encodes CDR1 GTSNPN and CDR2 SVGIG (reference sequence). V was shortened by 0 bases and J by 5 bases, with 11 bases between the two germline ends.

This clonotype has more than one count but fewer than ten. The rearrangement uses TRBV14 and TRBJ2-1; TRBD1 might be the D (6 bases). CDR3 length equals 18 residues. From germline, CDR1 is SGHDN and CDR2 FVKESK. The V gene lost 1 base and the J gene lost 4 bases, with 20 bases spanning the gap. The CDR3 DNA is TGTGCCAGCAGCCAAGGGCCTGCACATTGGACAGTATACAATGAGCAGTTCTTC. The encoded protein is CASSQGPAHWTVYNEQFF.

The chain recombines TRBV3-1 with TRBJ2-3, with 12 bases identical to TRBD2. V lost 4 bases, J lost 3 bases, and 11 bases stayed unmatched. This CDR3 has 18 amino acids. CDR1 and CDR2 (germline): LGHDT, YNNKEL (reference sequence). For the CDR3, the DNA is TGTGCCAGCAGCCTCCTAGGACTAGCGGGAACGGGAACAGATACGCAGTATTTT. It codes for CASSLLGLAGTGTDTQYF.

This clonotype was recorded many times. The chain combines TRBV5-1 with TRBJ1-1; D is undetermined. Trimming shortened V by 0 bases and J by 2 bases, and 5 bases separated the two germline ends. In germline, CDR1 is SGHRS, CDR2 YFSETQ. The CDR3 is made up of 13 amino acids. The CDR3 DNA reads TGCGCCAGCAGCTTGGACAGCAACACTGAAGCTTTCTTT. Amino acid sequence: CASSLDSNTEAFF. The full variable domain, its missing parts supplied by reference TRBV5-1 and TRBJ1-1, is KAGVTQTPRYLIKTRGQQVTLSCSPISGHRSVSWYQQTPGQGLQFLFEYFSETQRNKGNFPGRFSGRQFSNSRSEMNVSTLELGDSALYLCASSLDSNTEAFFGQGTRLTVV.

This clonotype was seen repeatedly, ten times or more. This chain connects TRBV5-1 to TRBJ2-7; 7 positions agree with TRBD1. The trim removed 5 bases at V and 2 bases at J, leaving 7 bases unmatched. The CDR3 length is 14 residues. The V gene's germline CDR1 is SGHRS and CDR2 YFSETQ. This chain's CDR3 is CASSQRTGAYEQYF. The CDR3 DNA follows: TGCGCCAGCAGTCAACGGACAGGAGCCTACGAGCAGTACTTC.

This clonotype came up many times. A read error may produce the germline difference seen at one junction end. The gene calls are TRBV12-3 or TRBV12-4 and TRBJ1-6; 7 nucleotides match TRBD1. CDR3 size: 14 residues. Written as DNA, the CDR3 is TGTGCCAGCAGCTTAGGGACAGCGAATTCACCCCTCCACTTT. This translates into CASSLGTANSPLHF.

The CDR3 DNA reads as TGTGCCAGCAGGAACAGGGGTGGCTCCTACAATGAGCAGTTCTTC. Its translation: CASRNRGGSYNEQFF. The chain has TRBV2 and TRBJ2-1; 7 bases are a match to TRBD1. The CDR3 extends over 15 amino acids. The trim removed 6 bases at V and 0 bases at J, leaving 5 bases unmatched. Germline lookup yields CDR1 SNHLY and CDR2 FYNNEI.

This chain joins TRBV12-3 or TRBV12-4 and TRBJ1-1; perhaps TRBD1 as D (5 bases). This CDR3 has 11 residues. V gave up 7 bases and J gave up 7 bases, with 10 bases separating them. The CDR3 DNA sequence: TGTGCCAGCACCTGGGGCATTGAAGCTTTCTTT. Translation gives CASTWGIEAFF.

This clonotype showed up just a few times. V and J are TRBV7-9 and TRBJ1-1; D unclear. V was shortened by 6 bases and J by 8 bases, with 16 bases between the two germline ends. The CDR3 totals 13 residues. Germline V lookup: CDR1 SEHNR, CDR2 FQNEAQ (reference sequence). The CDR3 here is CASSLRENSEAFF. The CDR3 nucleotides are TGTGCCAGCAGTTTAAGGGAGAATTCCGAAGCTTTCTTT.

This clonotype has only a few counts. This chain joins TRBV5-1 and TRBJ1-1, with D perhaps matching TRBD1 (5 bases). CDR3 size: 15 residues. Germline V gene sequence: CDR1 SGHRS, CDR2 YFSETQ. V was trimmed by 5 bases and J by 5 bases, leaving 19 bases between them. The CDR3 DNA reads TGCGCCAGCAGGATCCTCCGGGGGAAGGGGACTGAAGCTTTCTTT. Translation: CASRILRGKGTEAFF. Full variable domain (remainder filled in from reference TRBV5-1 and TRBJ1-1): KAGVTQTPRYLIKTRGQQVTLSCSPISGHRSVSWYQQTPGQGLQFLFEYFSETQRNKGNFPGRFSGRQFSNSRSEMNVSTLELGDSALYLCASRILRGKGTEAFFGQGTRLTVV.

CDR3 loop: CSVIPGVNEKLFF. CDR3 in DNA: TGCAGCGTAATTCCAGGGGTTAATGAAAAACTGTTTTTT. The chain uses TRBV29-1 and TRBJ1-4; weak D call: TRBD1 (6 bases). Germline V lookup: CDR1 SQVTM, CDR2 ANQGSEA. The CDR3 totals 13 residues. Trimming shortened V by 6 bases and J by 4 bases, and 12 bases separated the two germline ends.

The CDR3 spells CASSKDLSSSYEQYF. CDR3 bases: TGTGCCAGCAGTAAGGACTTGTCAAGCTCCTACGAGCAGTACTTC. This sequence joins TRBV4-2 and TRBJ2-7, with D tentatively TRBD2 (5 bases). The CDR3 is 15 amino acids. CDR1 is LGHNA, CDR2 YNFKEQ, per germline. Trimming left V 6 bases short and J 0 bases short, with 15 bases between.

The chain couples TRBV19 to TRBJ2-3; 9 bases agree with TRBD2. The CDR3 runs 14 residues. The V segment lost 5 bases and the J segment 5 bases; nucleotides outside the gene matches: 5. The V gene's germline CDR1 is LNHDA and CDR2 SQIVND (reference sequence). As DNA, the CDR3 is TGTGCCAGTAGTCTAGCGGGATCGAGAGATACGCAGTATTTT. Encoded protein: CASSLAGSRDTQYF.

This clonotype turned up a few times. J is TRBJ1-2 and V is TRBV19; D may be TRBD1 (5 bases). The CDR3 is 18 amino acids. Germline V CDR1 and CDR2: LNHDA, SQIVND (reference sequence). The V end lost 3 bases, the J end lost 0 bases, and 20 bases lay between the germline ends. The CDR3 loop reads CASSIGNGGYPPNYGYTF. The CDR3 bases are TGTGCCAGTAGTATCGGTAACGGGGGTTATCCACCTAACTATGGCTACACCTTC. Looking up the rest from reference TRBV19 and TRBJ1-2 gives the full variable domain: DGGITQSPKYLFRKEGQNVTLSCEQNLNHDAMYWYRQDPGQGLRLIYYSQIVNDFQKGDIAEGYSVSREKKESFPLTVTSAQKNPTAFYLCASSIGNGGYPPNYGYTFGSGTRLTVV.

As regards this clonotype: A much larger clone sits a single nucleotide away, making a read error possible. The rearrangement links TRBV27 to TRBJ2-6; no firm D call. Trimming removed 3 bases from V and 0 bases from J, with 6 bases in between. Germline CDR1 reads MNHEY; CDR2 reads SMNVEV (reference sequence). This CDR3 region has 15 residues. DNA for the CDR3: TGTGCCAGCAGTTTGCAGGACTCTGGGGCCAACGTCCTGACTTTC. This translates into CASSLQDSGANVLTF.

The chain combines TRBV18 with TRBJ2-7; D gene ambiguous. The CDR3 is 14 amino acids. CDR1 KGHSH and CDR2 LQKENI come from the germline V gene. V dropped 3 bases and J dropped 2 bases, with 11 bases sitting between them. The DNA of the CDR3 is TGTGCCAGCTCACCGCAGCCAGGCACCTACGAGCAGTACTTC. Translation: CASSPQPGTYEQYF.

The genes are TRBV2 and TRBJ2-5, with TRBD2 as a possible D gene (5 bases). V lost 2 bases and J lost 0, with 16 bases in between. The CDR3 has 17 amino acids. Germline CDR1 SNHLY, CDR2 FYNNEI. The CDR3 bases are TGTGCCAGCAGTGAAATCGGGGTCCACCGTTACCAAGAGACCCAGTACTTC. It translates to CASSEIGVHRYQETQYF.

The gene calls are TRBV3-1 and TRBJ2-2; 7 nucleotides line up with TRBD1. The ends lost 3 bases at V and 3 bases at J; junction bases unmatched: 10. The CDR3 contains 17 residues. Per the germline V gene, CDR1 is LGHDT and CDR2 is YNNKEL (reference sequence). The CDR3 DNA reads as TGTGCCAGCAGCCATTATTCATACAGGGGTTACACCGGGGAGCTGTTTTTT. The encoded protein is CASSHYSYRGYTGELFF.

The gene calls are TRBV18 and TRBJ2-7; 11 bases align to TRBD2. Germline V gives CDR1 KGHSH, CDR2 LQKENI. This CDR3 region has 13 residues. With V trimmed by 5 bases and J by 7 bases, 4 bases remained unmatched. The DNA for the CDR3 is TGTGCCAGCTCATCAACTAGCGGGGGAGAGCAGTACTTC. This gives the protein CASSSTSGGEQYF.

This chain joins TRBV7-9 and TRBJ1-1, with 8 bases lining up with TRBD1. This CDR3 has 13 residues. Germline CDR1 is SEHNR and CDR2 is FQNEAQ (reference sequence). Trimming cost V 2 bases and J 6 bases; bases outside gene matches: 2. The CDR3 DNA reads TGTGCCAGCAGCTTAACGGGACAGGCTGAAGCTTTCTTT. Translating it yields CASSLTGQAEAFF.

V is TRBV27 and J is TRBJ1-1, with D perhaps matching TRBD1 (6 bases). The CDR3 is made up of 12 amino acids. Germline CDR1 and CDR2: MNHEY and SMNVEV (reference sequence). V was clipped by 1 base and J by 11 bases, with 11 bases between them. DNA of the CDR3: TGTGCCAGCAGTTTATTTGGGGGCACGGCTTTCTTT. It translates to CASSLFGGTAFF.